The source of this T cell receptor beta chain is a study of molecular identifiers for immune sequencing clone quantification. Regarding the study as a whole: Whereas naive cells kept under 1% of molecules in clones above 20 RNA copies, such clones held over 99% in effectors.

This clonotype showed up many times. Its antigen is as yet unknown. For bulk TCR libraries, previously described methods and listed TCR primers were used. TCRdb re-called the PCR reads with MiXCR, one entry per CDR3 protein. Of under 800,000 distinct CDR3 sequences listed, roughly 25% are singletons. This CDR3 spans 15 amino acids. CDR1 is SNHLY and CDR2 is FYNNEI in the germline V gene. The germline V and J ends were trimmed by 4 bases and 4 bases, with 14 bases remaining between them. The clonotype comes from a human donor in good health. Some libraries in this study had Jurkat cell RNA spiked in. The sequenced sample consisted of naive CD8+ T cells from blood, with Jurkat cell RNA spiked in. Subset noted: FACS-sorted CD8+CD4-CCR7+CD45RA+ naive T cells. The V call is TRBV2, the J call TRBJ1-5, with TRBD1 as a possible D gene (5 bases). CDR3 nucleotide sequence: TGTGCCAGCAGTGGACAAGGGAGGGGAAATCAGCCCCAGCATTTT. Its translation is CASSGQGRGNQPQHF. The full variable domain, its missing parts supplied by reference TRBV2 and TRBJ1-5, is EPEVTQTPSHQVTQMGQEVILRCVPISNHLYFYWYRQILGQKVEFLVSFYNNEISEKSEIFDDQFSVERPDGSNFTLKIRSTKLEDSAMYFCASSGQGRGNQPQHFGDGTRLSIL.